These 14 T cell receptor beta chains share one sample of origin, sequenced in a study of post-analysis software for immune sequencing data. Unique molecular identifiers were carried by the TCR beta cDNA libraries. One entry per CDR3 protein, called by TCRdb with MiXCR from the PCR reads. The sample consists of about 760,000 distinct CDR3 sequences, about 32% of them appearing once. Study-level results: Patients carried roughly 5 TRBV segments more frequently than controls did, and TRBV5-6, TRBV5-1 and TRBV20-1 were among them.

Their cognate antigens are unknown. The sample comprised blood. All receptors derive from a girl aged 10 to 17 with multiple sclerosis.

This clonotype was seen a few times. The V call is TRBV5-1, the J call TRBJ1-2, with D hard to call. The germline V and J ends were trimmed by 5 bases and 1 base, with 15 bases remaining between them. There are 15 residues in the CDR3. The germline CDR1 and CDR2 sequences are SGHRS and YFSETQ. CDR3 DNA sequence: TGCGCCAGCAGGCCATCGCCCGGCGATAACTATGGCTACACCTTC. Its translation: CASRPSPGDNYGYTF.

V and J are TRBV5-1 and TRBJ2-1; 8 bases match TRBD2. V was clipped by 4 bases and J by 6 bases; unmatched bases: 12. There are 16 residues in the CDR3. The germline gives CDR1 SGHRS, CDR2 YFSETQ. The CDR3 coding sequence is TGCGCCAGCAGCCCTGGCTTAGCGGGATCGGGCAATGAGCAGTTCTTC. It yields the protein CASSPGLAGSGNEQFF.

CDR3 protein: CASGLIAGGDEQFF. For the CDR3, the DNA is TGTGCCAGCGGATTAATAGCGGGAGGGGATGAGCAGTTCTTC. This chain uses TRBV12-3 or TRBV12-4 with TRBJ2-1; 11 bases align to TRBD2. The CDR3 spans 14 residues. The J segment lost 8 bases and the V segment lost 8 bases, leaving 8 bases of the junction unmatched.

In this sample, this clonotype turned up a few times. The chain employs TRBV19 and TRBJ2-4; TRBD1 or TRBD2 may be the D gene (5 bases each). V was cut by 3 bases and J by 0 bases, with 21 bases left in between. Germline CDR1 is LNHDA and CDR2 is SQIVND (reference sequence). The CDR3 totals 19 residues. The CDR3 here is CASSMSYLGTLLAKNIQYF. The CDR3 region has the DNA TGTGCCAGTAGTATGTCGTATTTAGGGACGCTCCTAGCCAAAAACATTCAGTACTTC.

There are a few counts of this clonotype. The chain joins TRBV28 to TRBJ2-5; the D gene could be TRBD1 or TRBD2 (6 bases each). The CDR3 has 15 residues. CDR1 MDHEN and CDR2 SYDVKM come from the germline V gene. V was clipped by 6 bases and J by 3 bases, with 17 bases between them. The CDR3 reads CASRRGGPGKETQYF. The DNA for the CDR3 is TGTGCCAGCAGACGTGGGGGGCCGGGCAAAGAGACCCAGTACTTC.

CDR3 DNA: TGCAGTGCTAGAGATGACTATATAGGGACTAGCGGACTACAAGAGACCCAGTACTTC. It specifies CSARDDYIGTSGLQETQYF. This chain links TRBV20-1 with TRBJ2-5, with TRBD2 identical over 11 bases. V was clipped by 0 bases and J by 2 bases; unmatched bases: 14. Germline loops: CDR1 DFQATT, CDR2 SNEGSKA (reference sequence). The CDR3 has 19 amino acids.

The chain has TRBV28 and TRBJ2-1; TRBD2 aligns across 8 bases. The junction had 14 bases not matched to a gene; V was cut back by 6 bases and J by 10 bases. The CDR3 runs to 15 residues. Germline V gene sequence: CDR1 MDHEN, CDR2 SYDVKM. CDR3 nucleotides: TGTGCCAGCAGGGAGCCTGGGACTAGGAGTCGAGAGCAGTTCTTC. This encodes CASREPGTRSREQFF. The variable domain in full, with the rest retrieved from reference TRBV28 and TRBJ2-1, is DVKVTQSSRYLVKRTGEKVFLECVQDMDHENMFWYRQDPGLGLRLIYFSYDVKMKEKGDIPEGYSVSREKKERFSLILESASTNQTSMYLCASREPGTRSREQFFGPGTRLTVL.

With regard to this clonotype: Compared with germline, one end of the junction differs, possibly owing to a read error. The rearrangement uses TRBV5-1 and TRBJ2-5; D is tentatively TRBD1 or TRBD2 (5 bases each). In germline, CDR1 is SGHRS, CDR2 YFSETQ. The CDR3 is 15 residues long. CDR3 DNA: TGCGCCGGCAGACCCGGGACCTTCGGGTCAGAGACCCAGTACTTC. It yields the protein CAGRPGTFGSETQYF.

V usage is TRBV24-1 and J usage is TRBJ1-4; a possible D gene is TRBD1 (5 bases). The CDR3 extends over 14 amino acids. Trimming pared 4 bases from V and 6 bases from J, leaving 11 bases between. Germline assignment: CDR1 KGHDR and CDR2 SFDVKD. In DNA form, the CDR3 reads TGTGCCACCAGTGACCCCGGGACGGATGAAAAACTGTTTTTT. It yields the protein CATSDPGTDEKLFF.

The chain uses TRBV5-1 and TRBJ2-1; D uncertain. Germline CDR1 and CDR2: SGHRS and YFSETQ. CDR3 length: 14 amino acids. The germline V and J ends were trimmed by 2 bases and 15 bases, with 21 bases remaining between them. The CDR3 loop reads CASSLRRPEERVFF. CDR3 nucleotides: TGCGCCAGCAGCTTAAGGAGACCGGAAGAACGGGTGTTCTTC.

The DNA of the CDR3 is TGTGCCAGTAGCCAGACCACAGGGTACGGGGAGCTGTTTTTT. Its translation is CASSQTTGYGELFF. The rearrangement links TRBV19 to TRBJ2-2; perhaps TRBD1 as D (6 bases). Germline CDR1 and CDR2: LNHDA and SQIVND (reference sequence). The CDR3 consists of 14 residues. Trimming shortened V by 6 bases and J by 7 bases, and 15 bases separated the two germline ends.

The chain is built from TRBV7-2 and TRBJ2-7; D is undetermined. The length of the CDR3 is 12 residues. Per germline, CDR1 SGHTA and CDR2 FQGNSA. Deletions cut 2 bases from V and 6 bases from J, with 8 bases between. The CDR3 DNA reads as TGTGCCAGCAGCTTATGGGGATCCGAGCAGTACTTC. This sequence encodes CASSLWGSEQYF.

This clonotype showed up just a few times. The V gene is TRBV12-3 or TRBV12-4, the J gene TRBJ2-2; 8 bases fit TRBD1. The CDR3 length is 15 residues. V shed 3 bases, J shed 5 bases, and the junction held 5 bases outside the gene matches. The CDR3 DNA is TGTGCCAGCAGTTTCCCGACAGGGGTAACCGGGGAGCTGTTTTTT. This sequence encodes CASSFPTGVTGELFF.

This clonotype was picked up many times. J is TRBJ1-2 and V is TRBV4-3; D unclear. The CDR3 covers 12 residues. The V end lost 3 bases, the J end lost 4 bases, and 6 bases lay between the germline ends. The germline V gene has CDR1 LGHNA and CDR2 YSLEER. The CDR3 region is CASSHYSYGYTF. The CDR3 DNA follows: TGCGCCAGCAGCCATTACAGCTATGGCTACACCTTC.